What follows are 6 T cell receptor beta chains derived from one specimen sequenced in a study of Ad26.COV2.S vaccination and SARS-CoV-2 variants. Specified treatment: 19 received Ad26.COV2.S at low or high dose, single or two shots; about 5 received placebo; per-sample allocation not given. The samples were gathered on day 63 after the first injection of vaccine or placebo. Libraries were prepared by immunoSEQ multiplex PCR; TCRdb keeps only in-frame clonotypes and omits some of them. The sample lists under 550,000 clones, approximately 90% occurring once. The source material was peripheral blood, sampled in a trial of Ad26.COV2.S vaccine versus placebo. The receptors shown here come from a person between 18 and 60 years old who received the Ad26.COV2.S COVID-19 vaccine or a placebo.

The chain couples TRBV30 to TRBJ2-4, with D tentatively TRBD1 (5 bases). Trimming left V 0 bases short and J 10 bases short, with 10 bases between. The CDR3 is 12 residues long. The germline gives CDR1 GTSNPN, CDR2 SVGIG (reference sequence). The CDR3 DNA sequence: TGTGCCTGGAGTGTACTGGGGCCTATTCAGTACTTC. Protein: CAWSVLGPIQYF. The full variable domain, its missing parts supplied by reference TRBV30 and TRBJ2-4, is SQTIHQWPATLVQPVGSPLSLECTVEGTSNPNLYWYRQAAGRGLQLLFYSVGIGQISSEVPQNLSASRPQDRQFILSSKKLLLSDSGFYLCAWSVLGPIQYFGAGTRLSVL.

V and J are TRBV28 and TRBJ1-1; a weak D match, TRBD1 (5 bases). V lost 10 bases to trimming and J lost 2 bases, with 14 bases between them. CDR1 MDHEN and CDR2 SYDVKM come from the germline V gene. The CDR3 consists of 13 residues. The CDR3 here is CATYPRDNTEAFF. Here the CDR3 DNA reads TGTGCCACCTATCCCAGGGACAACACTGAAGCTTTCTTT. The variable domain in full, completed from reference TRBV28 and TRBJ1-1, reads DVKVTQSSRYLVKRTGEKVFLECVQDMDHENMFWYRQDPGLGLRLIYFSYDVKMKEKGDIPEGYSVSREKKERFSLILESASTNQTSMYLCATYPRDNTEAFFGQGTRLTVV.

The rearrangement links TRBV19 to TRBJ1-5, with TRBD1 matching over 7 bases. The V gene's germline CDR1 is LNHDA and CDR2 SQIVND (reference sequence). V lost 7 bases, J lost 0 bases, and 12 bases stayed unmatched. CDR3 length equals 17 residues. CDR3 sequence (DNA): TGTGCCAGTACCCCTGGTGGGGGACAGAATAGCAATCAGCCCCAGCATTTT. Amino acids: CASTPGGGQNSNQPQHF.

The chain has TRBV6-4 and TRBJ2-2; D uncertain. V lost 4 bases and J lost 5, with 17 bases in between. Per germline, CDR1 MRHNA and CDR2 SNTAGT. The CDR3 has 16 residues. CDR3 in DNA: TGTGCCAGCAGTGTGACCCTCACCCCCACAACCGGGGAGCTGTTTTTT. It specifies CASSVTLTPTTGELFF.

This chain joins TRBV6-2 or TRBV6-3 and TRBJ1-5, with no clear D. This CDR3 comprises 16 residues. V was cut by 2 bases and J by 0 bases, with 11 bases left in between. In germline, CDR1 is MNHEY, CDR2 SVGEGT. CDR3 loop: CASSYRGSHSNQPQHF. DNA for the CDR3: TGTGCCAGCAGTTACCGGGGATCCCATAGCAATCAGCCCCAGCATTTT.

The chain links TRBV2 to TRBJ2-1; the match to TRBD2 covers 12 bases. Germline CDR1 and CDR2: SNHLY and FYNNEI. CDR3 size: 16 residues. V lost 5 bases to trimming and J lost 6 bases; unmatched junction nucleotides: 8. CDR3 nucleotides: TGTGCCAGCAGTCCTCCGGGACTAGCGGGTTCCAATGAGCAGTTCTTC. Amino acid sequence: CASSPPGLAGSNEQFF.